The rows below give T cell receptor beta chains drawn from one sample of a study of PD-1 blockade in classical Hodgkin lymphoma. The table came from immunoSEQ multiplex PCR; TCRdb's copy has only in-frame clones and leaves some out. The sample gives tens of thousands of clones, 85% to 90% of which show up once; approximately 16% is in the top ten. Sequencing used peripheral blood mononuclear cells (PBMCs), obtained at baseline. The receptors come from a human donor with classical Hodgkin lymphoma. CDR3s include the opening cysteine and the closing phenylalanine or tryptophan. Fields, in order: V gene, CDR3 length, CDR3 protein.

>TRBV19|16
CASSTAGQGFPYEQYF
>TRBV7-6|17
CASSLWKAGSNLDTQYF
>TRBV6-6|14
CASSPGSRGTEAFF
>TRBV12-5|11
CASGGTETQYF
>TRBV4-2|17
CASSQEWAGQGQETQYF
>TRBV19|14
CASSTRTENSPLHF
>TRBV14|16
CASSQGLLVYQETQYF
>TRBV5-4|14
CASSFSGGSTEAFF
>TRBV10-3|13
CAISLGGGETQYF
>TRBV6-5|15
CASQTVRTFVGELFF
>TRBV7-2|16
CASSLDASSYNSPLHF
>TRBV2|12
CASRTGTQPQHF
>TRBV6-5|15
CASQRDGYSNQPQHF
>TRBV7-8|17
CASSSNPLTSGDYEQYF
>TRBV7-9|16
CASSARYGDSGNTIYF
>TRBV18|12
CASSPAATEQYF
>TRBV18|17
CASSPPPWTAFSYEQYF
>TRBV19|15
CASSLSRGITDTQYF
>TRBV5-4|14
CASSLDRAGPGYTF
>TRBV7-2|13
CASSPIRAGELFF
>TRBV18|16
CASSPTGVQSGNTIYF
>TRBV5-8|14
CASSLARRGETQYF
>TRBV7-2|12
CASSLEAYEQYF
>TRBV11-2|16
CASSLFGRQGVSTIYF
>TRBV11-2|12
CASSRWQYEQYF
>TRBV6-6|13
CASSYSRLDEQYF
>TRBV28|13
CASSLTGSYEQYF
>TRBV18|15
CASSPSGVVGEGYTF
>TRBV19|16
CASSILGGPLNYGYTF
>TRBV23-1|17
CASSHTLGRLGAQPQHF